These 15 T cell receptor beta chains came from one sample sequenced in a study of blood T cells in healthy people across ages. A sample-barcoded 5' primer and a J-beta primer mix were used in a second PCR of roughly 7 to 11 cycles. TCRdb fed the 5' RACE reads into MiXCR, producing one record per CDR3 protein. This sample has about 1.4 million distinct CDR3 sequences, with 45% to 70% found just once. The sample consisted of blood. The receptors originated from a man aged 18-30 years in good health.

V and J are TRBV27 and TRBJ2-7, with 8 bases that match TRBD2. With the DNA end fitting TRBJ2-5 better, the J assignment may be wrong. CDR1 and CDR2 (germline): MNHEY, SMNVEV (reference sequence). The CDR3 is 18 residues long. DNA for the CDR3: TGTGCCAGCAGTTCAAGCGACATTAGCGGGAAACGCGGGGAGACCCAGTACTTC. It encodes CASSSSDISGKRGETQYF.

The CDR3 DNA sequence: TGTGCCAGCAGCTTAGAGGGACTAGCCTACGAGCAGTACTTC. This codes for CASSLEGLAYEQYF. The gene calls are TRBV11-2 and TRBJ2-4; 8 bases line up with TRBD2. Near its end, the DNA agrees better with TRBJ2-7, so the J call may be wrong. CDR1 SGHAT and CDR2 FQNNGV come from the germline V gene. The CDR3 extends over 14 amino acids.

The chain is built from TRBV20-1 and TRBJ2-1, with D unresolved. The CDR3 spans 13 residues. CDR1 and CDR2 from the germline V gene are DFQATT and SNEGSKA (reference sequence). With 5 bases removed from V and 6 bases from J, the gap between germline ends came to 14 bases. DNA for the CDR3: TGCAGTGCTCGAAGGGTCTCCATCAATGAGCAGTTCTTC. This translates into CSARRVSINEQFF.

The chain uses TRBV7-9 and TRBJ1-2, with 9 bases fitting TRBD1. CDR1 is SEHNR and CDR2 is FQNEAQ in the germline V gene (reference sequence). V lost 3 bases and J lost 4; bases outside the gene matches: 9. The CDR3 length is 16 residues. This chain's CDR3 is CASSFLTGGMSYGYTF. Here the CDR3 DNA reads TGTGCCAGCAGCTTCTTGACAGGGGGGATGAGCTATGGCTACACCTTC.

The chain recombines TRBV7-9 with TRBJ2-7; possible D gene TRBD1, 6 bases. Germline V lookup: CDR1 SEHNR, CDR2 FQNEAQ (reference sequence). Deletions cut 4 bases from V and 2 bases from J, with 15 bases between. The CDR3 sequence is 15 residues long. The CDR3: CASSSYRVGTYEQYF. CDR3 sequence (DNA): TGTGCCAGCAGCTCCTACAGGGTGGGCACCTACGAGCAGTACTTC.

This clonotype appeared a few times. The chain is built from TRBV6-2 or TRBV6-3 and TRBJ2-7; 7 bases are a match to TRBD1. The junction had 12 bases not matched to a gene; V was cut back by 5 bases and J by 5 bases. The CDR3 length is 15 residues. In germline, CDR1 is MNHEY, CDR2 SVGEGT. This CDR3 is CASSRYRGDTNEQYF. Written as DNA, the CDR3 is TGTGCCAGCAGTCGCTACAGGGGCGACACTAACGAGCAGTACTTC.

The chain links TRBV12-3 or TRBV12-4 to TRBJ2-7; D gene unclear. The germline V and J ends were trimmed by 5 bases and 3 bases, with 11 bases remaining between them. There are 13 residues in the CDR3. CDR3 amino acids: CASSPAKFYEQYF. The CDR3 region has the DNA TGTGCCAGCAGTCCCGCGAAGTTCTACGAGCAGTACTTC.

The chain combines TRBV6-5 with TRBJ2-7, with D unclear. This CDR3 has 12 residues. Germline-derived CDR1 and CDR2 are MNHEY and SVGAGI. V lost 7 bases and J 3 bases, leaving 10 bases between the germline ends. CDR3 coding DNA: TGTGCCAGCAAAGGAAGGAACTACGAGCAGTACTTC. This codes for CASKGRNYEQYF.

The chain uses TRBV4-1 and TRBJ2-3, with D unclear. Trimming shortened V by 0 bases and J by 2 bases, and 6 bases separated the two germline ends. The V gene's germline CDR1 is MGHRA and CDR2 YSYEKL. The CDR3 has 14 residues. In DNA form, the CDR3 reads TGCGCCAGCAGCCAAGACACTACCACAGATACGCAGTATTTT. Residues: CASSQDTTTDTQYF.

The table lists this clonotype with a few counts. The CDR3 reads CSVEEGAGEQYF. Written as DNA, the CDR3 is TGCAGCGTTGAAGAAGGCGCGGGGGAGCAGTACTTC. The V call is TRBV29-1, the J call TRBJ2-7, with D possibly being TRBD2 (6 bases). V lost 0 bases and J lost 7, with 10 bases in between. CDR1 and CDR2 from the germline V gene are SQVTM and ANQGSEA. The CDR3 length is 12 residues.

This chain joins TRBV6-5 and TRBJ2-5, with D maybe TRBD1 (6 bases). The CDR3 length is 15 residues. V gave up 1 base and J gave up 4 bases, with 13 bases separating them. Germline values: CDR1 MNHEY, CDR2 SVGAGI. The CDR3 sequence: CASSYLRTEGETQYF. The CDR3 DNA reads TGTGCCAGCAGTTACTTAAGGACAGAAGGAGAGACCCAGTACTTC.

This clonotype was seen a handful of times. The chain carries TRBV20-1 and TRBJ2-7; the match to TRBD1 covers 8 bases. Germline trimming cut 4 bases from V and 3 bases from J; bases unmatched to any gene: 8. Germline CDR1 DFQATT, CDR2 SNEGSKA (reference sequence). The length of the CDR3 is 14 residues. The CDR3 DNA follows: TGCAGTGCTATTACCCGGGACAGGAGCTACGAGCAGTACTTC. It encodes CSAITRDRSYEQYF.

V gene TRBV9 combines with J gene TRBJ2-7; D is ambiguous. The CDR3 totals 14 residues. Germline CDR1 SGDLS, CDR2 YYNGEE. Trimming pared 3 bases from V and 1 base from J, leaving 11 bases between. Written as DNA, the CDR3 is TGTGCCAGCAGCGCTGAGTGGGGATCCTACGAGCAGTACTTC. Its translation is CASSAEWGSYEQYF.

The rearrangement links TRBV7-2 to TRBJ1-5, with 11 bases identical to TRBD1. The CDR3 covers 16 residues. Germline values: CDR1 SGHTA, CDR2 FQGNSA. V was pared by 2 bases and J by 3 bases, with 3 bases of the junction left unmatched. CDR3 sequence reads: CASSLRDRGNNQPQHF. For the CDR3, the DNA is TGTGCCAGCAGCTTACGGGACAGGGGGAACAATCAGCCCCAGCATTTT.

This clonotype was picked up a small number of times. The chain is built from TRBV29-1 and TRBJ2-5; TRBD2 might be the D (6 bases). The CDR3 contains 16 residues. V gave up 6 bases and J gave up 1 base, with 21 bases separating them. Looked up from germline, CDR1 is SQVTM and CDR2 is ANQGSEA. CDR3 residues: CSVEEGRRGVQETQYF. Here the CDR3 DNA reads TGCAGCGTCGAGGAGGGCCGCAGAGGTGTCCAAGAGACCCAGTACTTC.